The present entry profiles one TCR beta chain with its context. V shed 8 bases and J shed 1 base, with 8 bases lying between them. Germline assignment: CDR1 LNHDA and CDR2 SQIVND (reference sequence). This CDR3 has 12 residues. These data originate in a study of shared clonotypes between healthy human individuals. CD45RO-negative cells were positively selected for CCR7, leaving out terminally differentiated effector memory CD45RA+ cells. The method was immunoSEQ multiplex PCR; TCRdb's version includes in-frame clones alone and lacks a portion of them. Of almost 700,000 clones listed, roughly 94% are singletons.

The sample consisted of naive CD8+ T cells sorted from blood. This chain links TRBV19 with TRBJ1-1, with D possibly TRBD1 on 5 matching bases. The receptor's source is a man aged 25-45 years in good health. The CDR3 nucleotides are TGTGCCAGTGAGCAGGGGAACACTGAAGCTTTCTTT. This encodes CASEQGNTEAFF.